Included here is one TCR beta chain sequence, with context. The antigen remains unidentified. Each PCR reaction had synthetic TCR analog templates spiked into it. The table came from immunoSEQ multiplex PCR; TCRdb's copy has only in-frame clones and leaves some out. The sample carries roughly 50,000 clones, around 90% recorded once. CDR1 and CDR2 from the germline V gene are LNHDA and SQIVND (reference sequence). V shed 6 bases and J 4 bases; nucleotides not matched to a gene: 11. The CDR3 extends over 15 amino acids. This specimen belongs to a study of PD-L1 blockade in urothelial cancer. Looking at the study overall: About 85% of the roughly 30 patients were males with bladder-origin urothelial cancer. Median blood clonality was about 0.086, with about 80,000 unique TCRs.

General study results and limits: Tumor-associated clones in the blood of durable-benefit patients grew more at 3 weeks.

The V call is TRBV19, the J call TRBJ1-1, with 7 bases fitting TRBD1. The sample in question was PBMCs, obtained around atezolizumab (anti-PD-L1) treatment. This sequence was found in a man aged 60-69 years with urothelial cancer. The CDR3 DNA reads TGTGCCAGTAGCCAGAACAGGGGCCATATCACTGAAGCTTTCTTT. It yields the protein CASSQNRGHITEAFF.